A single sample gave rise to the 24 T cell receptor beta chains below, sequenced in a study of blood T cell repertoires in COVID-19. Produced via immunoSEQ multiplex PCR; TCRdb's table is partial and in-frame only. The table records some 77,000 clones, around nine tenths of them present only once. The sample comprised peripheral blood. These receptors all stem from a man aged 25-45 years with acute or convalescent COVID-19.

This clone was picked up a small number of times. V gene TRBV6-5 combines with J gene TRBJ2-7; 7 bases align to TRBD1. CDR1 MNHEY and CDR2 SVGAGI come from the germline V gene. The CDR3 extends over 13 amino acids. V trimming: 7 bases; J trimming: 0 bases; junction bases outside the gene matches: 3. As DNA, the CDR3 is TGTGCCAGCATGGGGGACAGCTCCTACGAGCAGTACTTC. This translates into CASMGDSSYEQYF.

The rearrangement uses TRBV25-1 and TRBJ2-7, with 7 positions matching TRBD2. The CDR3 spans 13 residues. Germline lookup yields CDR1 MGHDK and CDR2 SYGVNS. J lost 4 bases, V lost 4 bases, and 4 bases had no gene match. The CDR3 loop reads CASSGGLPYEQYF. For the CDR3, the DNA is TGTGCCAGCAGTGGGGGACTACCTTACGAGCAGTACTTC.

This sequence joins TRBV24-1 and TRBJ2-1; 12 nucleotides align to TRBD2. J gave up 7 bases and V 10 bases, and 7 bases lay outside the gene matches. Germline CDR1 KGHDR, CDR2 SFDVKD. The CDR3 consists of 14 residues. CDR3 DNA: TGTGCCACGGGCCCTAGCGGGAGGGGTAATGAGCAGTTCTTC. As protein: CATGPSGRGNEQFF.

To note about this clone: Germline and junction disagree at one end, which may indicate a read error. J is TRBJ2-5 and V is TRBV7-7; TRBD2 is a possible D gene (5 bases). The CDR3 spans 13 residues. CDR1 is SSHAT and CDR2 is FNYEAQ in the germline V gene (reference sequence). CDR3 in DNA: TGTGCTAGCAGCTTAACTAGGCAAGAGACCCAGTACTTC. Amino acids: CASSLTRQETQYF.

The rearrangement links TRBV6-2 or TRBV6-3 to TRBJ1-5; 10 bases fit TRBD1. The CDR3 has 20 residues. The V gene's germline CDR1 is MNHEY and CDR2 SVGEGT. The V gene end was trimmed by 0 bases and the J gene end by 0 bases; junction bases not matched to a gene: 11. CDR3 region: CASSYSPGTGALYSNQPQHF. The CDR3 nucleotides read TGTGCCAGCAGTTACTCTCCCGGGACAGGGGCTCTTTATAGCAATCAGCCCCAGCATTTT.

The chain carries TRBV11-2 and TRBJ2-7; TRBD1 matches at 10 bases. CDR3 size: 15 residues. After removal of 2 bases from V and 6 bases from J, the junction contained 7 bases not matched to a gene. Germline V CDR1 and CDR2: SGHAT, FQNNGV. CDR3 nucleotides: TGTGCCAGCAGCTTACATTGGGGACAGGGGACCGAGCAGTACTTC. Its protein is CASSLHWGQGTEQYF.

The V gene is TRBV1, the J gene TRBJ2-3; TRBD2, the table's D call, lacks a check against the DNA. TRBV1 is shown as a pseudogene. This CDR3 region has 16 residues. The CDR3 loop reads CTSSPLCGGFTDTQYF. In DNA, the CDR3 is TGCACCAGCAGCCCCTTGTGCGGGGGGTTCACAGATACGCAGTATTTT.

The genes are TRBV19 and TRBJ2-1, with TRBD1 as a possible D gene (6 bases). This CDR3 has 17 residues. V was trimmed by 6 bases and J by 4 bases, leaving 22 bases between them. CDR1 and CDR2 (germline): LNHDA, SQIVND (reference sequence). The CDR3 is CASSQPRGFGEYNEQFF. CDR3 DNA: TGTGCCAGTAGCCAACCCAGGGGATTCGGCGAGTACAATGAGCAGTTCTTC.

The CDR3 loop is CASSPRLLSGNTIYF. In nucleotides, the CDR3 is TGTGCCAGCTCACCACGACTGCTCTCTGGAAACACCATATATTTT. The gene calls are TRBV18 and TRBJ1-3; D gene uncertain. This CDR3 has 15 residues. The V and J ends lost 1 base and 0 bases respectively, with 7 bases between them. Germline CDR1 KGHSH, CDR2 LQKENI.

In this sample, this clone turned up a few times. The chain has TRBV7-9 and TRBJ1-2, with D possibly TRBD1 on 5 matching bases. The V end was cut by 0 bases, the J end by 8 bases, with 10 bases between. The CDR3 is 13 amino acids. Germline lookup yields CDR1 SEHNR and CDR2 FQNEAQ (reference sequence). This chain's CDR3 is CASSLAGGAGYTF. CDR3 in DNA: TGTGCCAGCAGCTTAGCGGGGGGAGCGGGCTACACCTTC. Full variable domain (missing parts from reference TRBV7-9 and TRBJ1-2): DTGVSQNPRHKITKRGQNVTFRCDPISEHNRLYWYRQTLGQGPEFLTYFQNEAQLEKSRLLSDRFSAERPKGSFSTLEIQRTEQGDSAMYLCASSLAGGAGYTFGSGTRLTVV.

CDR3 in amino acids: CAISERDRGNEQFF. DNA of the CDR3: TGTGCCATCAGTGAAAGGGACAGGGGAAATGAGCAGTTCTTC. The chain is built from TRBV10-3 and TRBJ2-1, with 10 bases matching TRBD1. In germline, CDR1 is ENHRY, CDR2 SYGVKD. The CDR3 covers 14 residues. The V and J ends lost 3 bases and 7 bases, in that order; junction bases with no gene match: 3.

The genes are TRBV6-2 or TRBV6-3 and TRBJ2-1; 9 nucleotides align to TRBD2. Germline values: CDR1 MNHEY, CDR2 SVGEGT. There are 15 residues in the CDR3. The trim removed 4 bases at V and 7 bases at J, leaving 8 bases unmatched. The CDR3 DNA follows: TGTGCCAGCAGTTCCCTCGCTAGCGGGATGAATGAGCAGTTCTTC. This sequence encodes CASSSLASGMNEQFF.

The V and J genes are TRBV7-9 and TRBJ2-7, with D unresolved. The CDR3 has 14 residues. Germline V gene sequence: CDR1 SEHNR, CDR2 FQNEAQ (reference sequence). With 3 bases removed from V and 2 bases from J, the gap between germline ends came to 11 bases. In DNA form, the CDR3 reads TGTGCCAGCAGCTTTGTCTTGCGTCCCTACGAGCAGTACTTC. Protein sequence: CASSFVLRPYEQYF.

V gene TRBV7-2 combines with J gene TRBJ2-2; D is unresolved. CDR1 is SGHTA and CDR2 is FQGNSA in the germline V gene. V lost 0 bases and J 0 bases, leaving 11 bases between the germline ends. The CDR3 loop spans 17 amino acids. CDR3 loop: CASSLALRRPNTGELFF. The CDR3 DNA is TGTGCCAGCAGCTTAGCGCTCCGGCGGCCGAACACCGGGGAGCTGTTTTTT.

This clone was detected only once. As DNA, the CDR3 is TGTGCCAGCAGCCGGACAGGGCCCTGGGAGACCCAGTACTTC. Its translation is CASSRTGPWETQYF. The chain recombines TRBV7-9 with TRBJ2-5, with TRBD1 matching 8 bases. This CDR3 comprises 14 residues. Trimming took 5 bases from V and 5 from J; bases not matched to a gene: 7. Germline V gene lookup returns CDR1 SEHNR and CDR2 FQNEAQ (reference sequence).

The chain employs TRBV29-1 and TRBJ2-3; possibly TRBD1 for D (5 bases). Trimming left V 2 bases short and J 2 bases short, with 20 bases between. The germline gives CDR1 SQVTM, CDR2 ANQGSEA. This CDR3 is 17 amino acids long. The CDR3 DNA is TGCAGCGTTGAATCTGTGGGCCAGGGTACCCACACAGATACGCAGTATTTT. It is translated as CSVESVGQGTHTDTQYF.

This chain joins TRBV30 and TRBJ2-7; 12 bases are shared with TRBD2. CDR1 GTSNPN and CDR2 SVGIG come from the germline V gene (reference sequence). The CDR3 is 17 amino acids. J lost 4 bases, V lost 2 bases, and 12 bases had no gene match. This CDR3 is CAWSPQTSGRPPYEQYF. CDR3 nucleotides: TGTGCCTGGAGTCCCCAGACTAGCGGGAGACCTCCATACGAGCAGTACTTC.

In nucleotides, the CDR3 is TGTGCCACCAGCAGGGTGCGGGGGGTCTCCACCGGGGAGCTGTTTTTT. Its protein is CATSRVRGVSTGELFF. V is TRBV15 and J is TRBJ2-2, with 8 bases fitting TRBD2. Looked up from germline, CDR1 is LNHNV and CDR2 is YYDKDF (reference sequence). The CDR3 has 16 amino acids. V dropped 3 bases and J dropped 4; count of bases not matched to a gene: 7.

This clone was detected only once. The genes are TRBV4-3 and TRBJ2-4; D might be TRBD1 (6 bases). The CDR3 sequence is 16 residues long. Germline V gene sequence: CDR1 LGHNA, CDR2 YSLEER. Trimming stripped 4 bases from V and 1 base from J, with 14 bases between. For the CDR3, the DNA is TGCGCCAGCAGCCCCAAGGGTAGGGGGGCCAAAAACATTCAGTACTTC. It yields the protein CASSPKGRGAKNIQYF.

The CDR3 DNA reads as TGTGCCAGCAGTTTATATCTAGCGGGAGAGTTCGGGTACAATGAGCAGTTCTTC. It yields the protein CASSLYLAGEFGYNEQFF. V usage is TRBV28 and J usage is TRBJ2-1; TRBD2 aligns across 10 bases. CDR3 size: 18 residues. The germline gives CDR1 MDHEN, CDR2 SYDVKM. V lost 1 base to trimming and J lost 4 bases; unmatched junction nucleotides: 10.

This chain connects TRBV6-5 to TRBJ2-7, with D possibly being TRBD1 (5 bases). The CDR3 is made up of 14 amino acids. CDR1 and CDR2 from the germline V gene are MNHEY and SVGAGI. Trimming cost V 5 bases and J 2 bases, with 13 bases left between them. The CDR3 DNA reads as TGTGCCAGCAGTAACAGGATTCCTCCCTACGAGCAGTACTTC. Its translation is CASSNRIPPYEQYF.

The J gene is TRBJ2-2, the V gene TRBV2, with D perhaps TRBD2 (5 bases). Germline V gene data show CDR1 as SNHLY and CDR2 as FYNNEI. The CDR3 length is 14 residues. V was pared by 8 bases and J by 1 base, with 11 bases between. In DNA form, the CDR3 reads TGTGCCAGCGTACTAGGCTTGAACACCGGGGAGCTGTTTTTT. This sequence encodes CASVLGLNTGELFF.

This clone was observed once. The J gene is TRBJ1-4, the V gene TRBV7-8; tentatively, D is TRBD1 (5 bases). The V gene's germline CDR1 is SGHVS and CDR2 FQNEAQ. V was trimmed by 3 bases and J by 8 bases, leaving 10 bases between them. This CDR3 spans 13 amino acids. For the CDR3, the DNA is TGTGCCAGCAGCTTTGGGGGAGGGGAAAAACTGTTTTTT. This encodes CASSFGGGEKLFF.

This clone was seen only once. The rearrangement links TRBV5-6 to TRBJ2-6; D remains ambiguous. Trimming removed 5 bases at V and 4 bases at J, with 13 bases between. CDR3 length equals 15 residues. Germline V lookup: CDR1 SGHDT, CDR2 YYEEEE. In DNA, the CDR3 is TGTGCCAGCAGTACGAGCTTTTCAGGGGCCAACGTCCTGACTTTC. Translation gives CASSTSFSGANVLTF.